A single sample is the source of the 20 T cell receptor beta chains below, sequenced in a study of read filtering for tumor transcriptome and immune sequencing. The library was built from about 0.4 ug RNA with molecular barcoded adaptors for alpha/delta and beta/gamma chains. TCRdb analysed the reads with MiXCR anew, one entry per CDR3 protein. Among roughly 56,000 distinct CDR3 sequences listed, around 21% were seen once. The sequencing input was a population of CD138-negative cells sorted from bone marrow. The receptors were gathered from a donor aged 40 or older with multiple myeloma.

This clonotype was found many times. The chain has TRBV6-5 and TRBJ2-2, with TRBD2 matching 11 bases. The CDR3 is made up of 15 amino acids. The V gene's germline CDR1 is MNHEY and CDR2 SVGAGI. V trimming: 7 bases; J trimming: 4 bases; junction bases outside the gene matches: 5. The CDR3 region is CASKLAGERTGELFF. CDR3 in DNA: TGTGCCAGCAAACTAGCGGGAGAGCGCACCGGGGAGCTGTTTTTT.

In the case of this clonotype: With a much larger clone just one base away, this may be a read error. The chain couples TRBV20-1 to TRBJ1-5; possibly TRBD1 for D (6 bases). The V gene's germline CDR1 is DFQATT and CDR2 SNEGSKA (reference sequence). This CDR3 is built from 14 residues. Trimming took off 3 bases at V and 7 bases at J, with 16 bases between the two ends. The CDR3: CSASSGGARQPQHF. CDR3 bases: TGCAGTGCTAGTTCCGGGGGCGCCCGGCAGCCCCAGCATTTT.

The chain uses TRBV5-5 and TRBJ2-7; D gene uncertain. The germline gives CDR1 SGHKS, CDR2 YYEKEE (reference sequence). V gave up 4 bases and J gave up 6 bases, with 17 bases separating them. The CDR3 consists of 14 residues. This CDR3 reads CASSLRATPTEQYF. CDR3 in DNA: TGTGCCAGCAGCCTCCGGGCGACACCTACCGAGCAGTACTTC.

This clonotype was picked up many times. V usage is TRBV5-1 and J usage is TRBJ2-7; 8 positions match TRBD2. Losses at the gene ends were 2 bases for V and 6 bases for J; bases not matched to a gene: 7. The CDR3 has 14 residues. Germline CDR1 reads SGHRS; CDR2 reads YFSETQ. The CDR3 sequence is CASSLGLAGIEQYF. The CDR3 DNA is TGCGCCAGCAGCTTAGGGCTAGCGGGCATCGAGCAGTACTTC.

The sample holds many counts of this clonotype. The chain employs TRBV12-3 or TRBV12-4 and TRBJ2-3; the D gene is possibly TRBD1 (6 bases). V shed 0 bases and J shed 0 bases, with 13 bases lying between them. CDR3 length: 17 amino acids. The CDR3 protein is CASSLAFSDSSTDTQYF. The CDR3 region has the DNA TGTGCCAGCAGTTTAGCGTTTTCGGACAGTAGCACAGATACGCAGTATTTT.

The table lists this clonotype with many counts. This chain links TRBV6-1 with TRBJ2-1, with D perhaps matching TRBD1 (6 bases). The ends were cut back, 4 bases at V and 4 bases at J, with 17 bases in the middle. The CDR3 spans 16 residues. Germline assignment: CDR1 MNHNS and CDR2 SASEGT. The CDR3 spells CASSGPAGTTYNEQFF. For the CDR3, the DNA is TGTGCCAGCAGTGGACCCGCCGGGACAACTTACAATGAGCAGTTCTTC.

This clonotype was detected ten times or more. CDR3: CASSVGGRPSTGDTQYF. The CDR3 DNA reads as TGTGCCAGCAGCGTTGGCGGGAGGCCCTCTACCGGAGATACGCAGTATTTT. The chain joins TRBV9 to TRBJ2-3, with 8 bases matching TRBD2. J lost 5 bases, V lost 2 bases, and 13 bases had no gene match. The CDR3 spans 17 residues. CDR1 and CDR2 from the germline V gene are SGDLS and YYNGEE. Full variable domain (missing parts from reference TRBV9 and TRBJ2-3): DSGVTQTPKHLITATGQRVTLRCSPRSGDLSVYWYQQSLDQGLQFLIQYYNGEERAKGNILERFSAQQFPDLHSELNLSSLELGDSALYFCASSVGGRPSTGDTQYFGPGTRLTVL.

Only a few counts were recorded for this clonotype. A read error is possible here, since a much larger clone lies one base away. The CDR3 sequence is CSATGLNTEELFF. CDR3 DNA: TGCAGCGCAACAGGGCTGAACACCGAGGAGCTGTTTTTT. The chain employs TRBV29-1 and TRBJ2-2, with D maybe TRBD1 (6 bases). CDR1 SQVTM and CDR2 ANQGSEA come from the germline V gene. This CDR3 region has 13 residues.

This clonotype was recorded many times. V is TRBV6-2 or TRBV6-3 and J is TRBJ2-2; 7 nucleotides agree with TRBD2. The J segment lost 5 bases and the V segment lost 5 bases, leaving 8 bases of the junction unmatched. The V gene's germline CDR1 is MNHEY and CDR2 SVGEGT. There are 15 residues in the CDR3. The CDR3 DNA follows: TGTGCCAGCAGTCTACGGGGGGAAGTGACCGGGGAGCTGTTTTTT. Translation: CASSLRGEVTGELFF.

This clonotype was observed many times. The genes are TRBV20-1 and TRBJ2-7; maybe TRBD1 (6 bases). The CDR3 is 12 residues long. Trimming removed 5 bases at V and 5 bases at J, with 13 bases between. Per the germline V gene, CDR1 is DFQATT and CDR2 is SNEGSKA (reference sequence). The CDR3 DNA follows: TGCAGTGCTCAGGACAGTGCCGACGAGCAGTACTTC. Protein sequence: CSAQDSADEQYF.

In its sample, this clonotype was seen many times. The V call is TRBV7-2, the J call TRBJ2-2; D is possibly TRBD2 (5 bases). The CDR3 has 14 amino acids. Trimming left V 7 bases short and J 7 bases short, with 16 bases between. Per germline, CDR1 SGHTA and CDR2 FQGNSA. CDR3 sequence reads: CASTPRPGIGELFF. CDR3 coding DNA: TGTGCCAGCACTCCCCGGCCGGGGATCGGGGAGCTGTTTTTT.

This CDR3 reads CSALGQPNQPQHF. CDR3 in DNA: TGCAGTGCCCTTGGACAGCCCAATCAGCCCCAGCATTTT. The rearrangement links TRBV20-1 to TRBJ1-5, with a tentative D call TRBD1 (6 bases). The CDR3 has 13 amino acids. Germline V CDR1 and CDR2: DFQATT, SNEGSKA (reference sequence). The V gene lost 6 bases and the J gene lost 3 bases, with 12 bases spanning the gap.

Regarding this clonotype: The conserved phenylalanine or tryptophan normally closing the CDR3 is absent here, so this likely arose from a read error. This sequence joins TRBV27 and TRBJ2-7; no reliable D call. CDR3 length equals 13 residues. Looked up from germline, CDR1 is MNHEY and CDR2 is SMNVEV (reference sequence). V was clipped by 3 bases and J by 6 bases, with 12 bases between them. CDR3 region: CASSFSKGAEQYL. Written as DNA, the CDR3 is TGTGCCAGCAGTTTCAGTAAGGGCGCCGAGCAGTACCTC.

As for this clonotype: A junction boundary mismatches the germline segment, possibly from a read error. CDR3 nucleotides: TGTGCCATACTGGGGTCTTTAAGCACAGATACGCAGTGTTTT. Translating it yields CAILGSLSTDTQCF. V usage is TRBV6-1 and J usage is TRBJ2-3; D is unclear. Germline values: CDR1 MNHNS, CDR2 SASEGT. This CDR3 has 14 amino acids.

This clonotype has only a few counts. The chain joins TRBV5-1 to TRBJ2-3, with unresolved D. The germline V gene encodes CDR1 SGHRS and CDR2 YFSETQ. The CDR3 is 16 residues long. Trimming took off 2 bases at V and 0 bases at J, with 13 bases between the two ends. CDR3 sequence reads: CASSFGRDISTDTQYF. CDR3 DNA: TGCGCCAGCAGCTTTGGCAGAGACATTAGCACAGATACGCAGTATTTT.

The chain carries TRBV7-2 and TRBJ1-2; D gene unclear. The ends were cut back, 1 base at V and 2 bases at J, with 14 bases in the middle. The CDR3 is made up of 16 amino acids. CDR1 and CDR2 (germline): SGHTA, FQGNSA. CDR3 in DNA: TGTGCCAGCAGCTTAGATCTGAGGCCCGTCAACTATGGCTACACCTTC. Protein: CASSLDLRPVNYGYTF. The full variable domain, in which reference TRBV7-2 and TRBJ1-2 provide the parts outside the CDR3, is GAGVSQSPSNKVTEKGKDVELRCDPISGHTALYWYRQSLGQGLEFLIYFQGNSAPDKSGLPSDRFSAERTGGSVSTLTIQRTQQEDSAVYLCASSLDLRPVNYGYTFGSGTRLTVV.

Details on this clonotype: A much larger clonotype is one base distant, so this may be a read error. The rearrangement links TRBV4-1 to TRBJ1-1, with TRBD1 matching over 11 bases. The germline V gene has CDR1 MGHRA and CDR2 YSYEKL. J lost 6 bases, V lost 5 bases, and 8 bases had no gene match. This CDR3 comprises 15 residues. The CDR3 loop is CASSFGQGALPEAFF. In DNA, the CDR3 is TGCGCCAGCAGCTTCGGACAGGGGGCGCTTCCTGAAGCTTTCTTT.

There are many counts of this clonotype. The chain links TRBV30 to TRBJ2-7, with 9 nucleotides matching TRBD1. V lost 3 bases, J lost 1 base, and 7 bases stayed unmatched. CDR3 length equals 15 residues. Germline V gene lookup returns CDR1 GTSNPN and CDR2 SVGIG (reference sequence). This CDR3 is CAWRNPGQGSYEQYF. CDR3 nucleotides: TGTGCCTGGAGGAATCCTGGACAGGGGTCCTACGAGCAGTACTTC.

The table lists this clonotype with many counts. The chain's CDR3 is CATSDPRGSPLHF. The CDR3 nucleotides read TGTGCCACCAGTGATCCGCGAGGTTCACCCCTCCACTTT. This sequence joins TRBV24-1 and TRBJ1-6, with D uncertain. The CDR3 is 13 amino acids. Germline V gene lookup returns CDR1 KGHDR and CDR2 SFDVKD. The V end was cut by 3 bases, the J end by 9 bases, with 8 bases between.

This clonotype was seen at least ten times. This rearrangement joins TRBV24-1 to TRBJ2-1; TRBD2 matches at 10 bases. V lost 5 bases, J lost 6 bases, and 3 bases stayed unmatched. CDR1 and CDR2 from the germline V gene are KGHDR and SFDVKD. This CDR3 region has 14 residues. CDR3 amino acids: CATSVAGGSNEQFF. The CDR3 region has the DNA TGTGCCACCAGTGTAGCGGGGGGTAGCAATGAGCAGTTCTTC.